Listed below are T cell receptor beta chains from one sample, sequenced in a study of cytomegalovirus exposure and HLA in healthy donors. The method was immunoSEQ multiplex PCR; TCRdb's version includes in-frame clones alone and lacks a portion of them. The record lists roughly 77,000 clones, of which the ten most abundant hold over 3%. The sample was PBMCs. These receptor sequences come from a female donor in good health and CMV-seropositive. Both conserved end residues are part of each CDR3. The order of the fields is V gene, D gene, J gene, CDR3 DNA, CDR3 protein. D genes are given only for firm matches.

V gene: TRBV6-5; D gene: .; J gene: TRBJ1-6; CDR3 DNA: TGTGCCAGCAGTTACTCGTATACAGGATATAATTCACCCCTCCACTTT; CDR3 protein: CASSYSYTGYNSPLHF
V gene: TRBV6-5; D gene: TRBD1; J gene: TRBJ2-7; CDR3 DNA: TGTGCCAGCAGGCCGACAGGGGGCTTATCCTACGAGCAGTACTTC; CDR3 protein: CASRPTGGLSYEQYF
V gene: TRBV19; D gene: .; J gene: TRBJ2-3; CDR3 DNA: TGTGCCAGTAGTGCCACCGGGACTCGCTCATTAGGCACAGATACGCAGTATTTT; CDR3 protein: CASSATGTRSLGTDTQYF
V gene: TRBV7-9; D gene: .; J gene: TRBJ2-7; CDR3 DNA: TGTGCCAGCAGCTTAATCGCCAATTCAGGGCACTCCTACGAGCAGTACTTC; CDR3 protein: CASSLIANSGHSYEQYF
V gene: TRBV15; D gene: TRBD1; J gene: TRBJ2-7; CDR3 DNA: TGTGCCTCCAAGGCGCGACAGGGCGCCTACGAGCAGTACTTC; CDR3 protein: CASKARQGAYEQYF
V gene: TRBV28; D gene: .; J gene: TRBJ2-5; CDR3 DNA: TGTGCCAGCAGCTACCTGGGGGCAGACCAAGAGACCCAGTACTTC; CDR3 protein: CASSYLGADQETQYF
V gene: TRBV6-5; D gene: .; J gene: TRBJ2-7; CDR3 DNA: TGTGCCAGCAGTTACTCGAAGCGTAGGCACCTCTCCGAGCAGTACTTC; CDR3 protein: CASSYSKRRHLSEQYF
V gene: TRBV7-2; D gene: .; J gene: TRBJ2-2; CDR3 DNA: TGTGCCAGCAGCTTCAGGGGAGGGGGCACCGGGGAGCTGTTTTTT; CDR3 protein: CASSFRGGGTGELFF
V gene: TRBV7-2; D gene: .; J gene: TRBJ2-3; CDR3 DNA: TGTGCCAGCAGCTCTTACACAGATACGCAGTATTTT; CDR3 protein: CASSSYTDTQYF
V gene: TRBV15; D gene: .; J gene: TRBJ2-5; CDR3 DNA: TGTGCCACCAGCAGAGCGGCAGGATATCAAGAGACCCAGTACTTC; CDR3 protein: CATSRAAGYQETQYF
V gene: TRBV7-7; D gene: .; J gene: TRBJ2-7; CDR3 DNA: TGTGCTAGCAGTCCGGACACGTTGGGGGAGCAGTACTTC; CDR3 protein: CASSPDTLGEQYF
V gene: TRBV7-9; D gene: .; J gene: TRBJ2-7; CDR3 DNA: TGTGCCAGCAGCTCCTCCGGGACTTGGGGCGGGGACGAGCAGTACTTC; CDR3 protein: CASSSSGTWGGDEQYF
V gene: TRBV7-2; D gene: TRBD2; J gene: TRBJ2-1; CDR3 DNA: TGTGCCAGCAGCTCTAGCGGGGGCCCACTTGGGGAGCAGTTCTTC; CDR3 protein: CASSSSGGPLGEQFF
V gene: TRBV29-1; D gene: .; J gene: TRBJ1-1; CDR3 DNA: TGCAGCGTGGCGATACAGGGGAACACTGAAGCTTTCTTT; CDR3 protein: CSVAIQGNTEAFF
V gene: TRBV4-1; D gene: .; J gene: TRBJ2-7; CDR3 DNA: TGCGCCAGCAGCCGGCACCCAGGGTTGAGCTCCTACGAGCAGTACTTC; CDR3 protein: CASSRHPGLSSYEQYF
V gene: TRBV7-2; D gene: .; J gene: TRBJ1-2; CDR3 DNA: TGTGCCAGCAGCCGCCGCGGGATCCCTTGGCTCGACTATGGCTACACCTTC; CDR3 protein: CASSRRGIPWLDYGYTF
V gene: TRBV7-6; D gene: TRBD1; J gene: TRBJ1-5; CDR3 DNA: TGTGCCAGCAGCGCGACAGGGCAAGATCAGCCCCAGCATTTT; CDR3 protein: CASSATGQDQPQHF
V gene: TRBV15; D gene: TRBD1; J gene: TRBJ1-5; CDR3 DNA: TGTGCCACGGCGAACCCCGGGACAGGGGGTTTATATCAGCCCCAGCATTTT; CDR3 protein: CATANPGTGGLYQPQHF
V gene: TRBV18; D gene: .; J gene: TRBJ2-7; CDR3 DNA: TGTGCCAGCTCACCACTCCGGCGGCTCTACGAGCAGTACTTC; CDR3 protein: CASSPLRRLYEQYF
V gene: TRBV28; D gene: TRBD2; J gene: TRBJ2-1; CDR3 DNA: TGTGCCAGCAACTCAGCGGGAGGAGGTTACAATGAGCAGTTCTTC; CDR3 protein: CASNSAGGGYNEQFF
V gene: TRBV19; D gene: TRBD2; J gene: TRBJ2-7; CDR3 DNA: TGTGCCAGTAGTGCCCGCTCTCCGACTAGCGGGAAGAACGAGCAGTACTTC; CDR3 protein: CASSARSPTSGKNEQYF
V gene: TRBV4-2; D gene: TRBD1; J gene: TRBJ1-2; CDR3 DNA: TGTGCCAGCAGCCAAGGGGACAGTATTCTCTATGGCTACACCTTC; CDR3 protein: CASSQGDSILYGYTF
V gene: TRBV19; D gene: .; J gene: TRBJ2-6; CDR3 DNA: TGTGCCAGTAGTCCCCACTCTGGGGCCAACGTCCTGACTTTC; CDR3 protein: CASSPHSGANVLTF
V gene: TRBV28; D gene: .; J gene: TRBJ1-4; CDR3 DNA: TGTGCCAGCAGTTCTCCGGGAGACCCAACAGTCAATGAAAAACTGTTTTTT; CDR3 protein: CASSSPGDPTVNEKLFF
V gene: TRBV28; D gene: .; J gene: TRBJ2-7; CDR3 DNA: TGTGCCAGCAGTTTATCGACTAGCTACGAGCAGTACTTC; CDR3 protein: CASSLSTSYEQYF
V gene: TRBV5-1; D gene: TRBD1; J gene: TRBJ1-1; CDR3 DNA: TGCGCCAGCAACACCGGGACAGGGAACACTGAAGCTTTCTTT; CDR3 protein: CASNTGTGNTEAFF
V gene: TRBV18; D gene: TRBD2; J gene: TRBJ2-3; CDR3 DNA: TGTGCCAGCTCACCGGCTGGACTAGCGGGAGGAACAGATACGCAGTATTTT; CDR3 protein: CASSPAGLAGGTDTQYF
V gene: TRBV5-1; D gene: .; J gene: TRBJ1-6; CDR3 DNA: TGCGCCAGCAGCCTACTAAGCACCCTAGTCGCGAATTCACCCCTCCACTTT; CDR3 protein: CASSLLSTLVANSPLHF
V gene: TRBV27; D gene: .; J gene: TRBJ2-6; CDR3 DNA: TGTGCCAGCAGTTTCAACTCCCTCTCTGGGGCCAACGTCCTGACTTTC; CDR3 protein: CASSFNSLSGANVLTF
V gene: TRBV9; D gene: TRBD2; J gene: TRBJ2-7; CDR3 DNA: TGTGCCAGCAGCGTATCTGGGGGGGTGTACGAGCAGTACTTC; CDR3 protein: CASSVSGGVYEQYF
V gene: TRBV7-9; D gene: .; J gene: TRBJ2-7; CDR3 DNA: TGTGCCAGCAGCTTTCTGTCCGCCTACGAGCAGTACTTC; CDR3 protein: CASSFLSAYEQYF
V gene: TRBV7-3; D gene: .; J gene: TRBJ2-5; CDR3 DNA: TGTGCCAGCAGCTTAAACGGGGGTCAAGAGACCCAGTACTTC; CDR3 protein: CASSLNGGQETQYF
V gene: TRBV29-1; D gene: .; J gene: TRBJ2-2; CDR3 DNA: TGCAGCGTAACACAGGAGTTGGGGTCGGCCGGGGAGCTGTTTTTT; CDR3 protein: CSVTQELGSAGELFF
V gene: TRBV19; D gene: .; J gene: TRBJ2-2; CDR3 DNA: TGTGCCAGTAGTATAGATCCGGGCACCGGGGAGCTGTTTTTT; CDR3 protein: CASSIDPGTGELFF
V gene: TRBV10-1; D gene: TRBD2; J gene: TRBJ2-7; CDR3 DNA: TGCGCCAGCACCCCCGGGACTAGCGGGATCTACGAGCAGTACTTC; CDR3 protein: CASTPGTSGIYEQYF
V gene: TRBV11-2; D gene: .; J gene: TRBJ1-2; CDR3 DNA: TGTGCCAGCAGCCAACAGGGTAAAGGCTACACCTTC; CDR3 protein: CASSQQGKGYTF
V gene: TRBV19; D gene: TRBD1; J gene: TRBJ1-5; CDR3 DNA: TGTGCCAGTAGGGACCACAGGGGAACTTACAATCAGCCCCAGCATTTT; CDR3 protein: CASRDHRGTYNQPQHF
V gene: TRBV11-1; D gene: TRBD1; J gene: TRBJ2-7; CDR3 DNA: TGTGCCAGCAGCTTAAATCCGGACAGGGGTTACGAGCAGTACTTC; CDR3 protein: CASSLNPDRGYEQYF
V gene: TRBV7-9; D gene: TRBD1; J gene: TRBJ1-1; CDR3 DNA: TGTGCCAGCAGCCAGACAGGGGGCCGGGTTTTCTTT; CDR3 protein: CASSQTGGRVFF
V gene: TRBV6-5; D gene: .; J gene: TRBJ1-5; CDR3 DNA: TGTGCCAGCAGTTATCAGGGGCCCCATCAGCCCCAGCATTTT; CDR3 protein: CASSYQGPHQPQHF
V gene: TRBV27; D gene: .; J gene: TRBJ1-2; CDR3 DNA: TGTGCCAGCAGTTTAAACAGCCTGTTCTATGGCTACACCTTC; CDR3 protein: CASSLNSLFYGYTF
V gene: TRBV9; D gene: TRBD2; J gene: TRBJ2-3; CDR3 DNA: TGTGCCAGCAGCGGTGGGACTAACACAGATACGCAGTATTTT; CDR3 protein: CASSGGTNTDTQYF
V gene: TRBV19; D gene: .; J gene: TRBJ1-1; CDR3 DNA: TGTGCCAGTAGTCCAAACTTGGACACTGAAGCTTTCTTT; CDR3 protein: CASSPNLDTEAFF